This T cell receptor beta chain appears in the sequencing data of a study of cytomegalovirus exposure and HLA in healthy donors. Study-wide results and limits: A later analysis linked a missense variant in DCLRE1C to the trimming of TCR beta V and J genes. One cluster of highly shared sequence variants probably arose as a sequencing artifact.

A remark on this clone: What it binds is unknown.

Both 60 Vbeta primers and 13 Jbeta primers went into the PCR. Sequencing used immunoSEQ multiplex PCR; TCRdb keeps in-frame clones, though not all of them. The sample comprises around 130,000 clones, 60% to 75% of which are singletons, and 2.5% to 3.5% rests with the top ten. The CDR3 covers 14 residues. Trimming cost V 5 bases and J 2 bases, with 13 bases left between them. The TCR was taken from a woman in her thirties or forties in good health and CMV-seropositive. The V gene is TRBV23-1, the J gene TRBJ2-7, with a tentative D call TRBD2 (5 bases). TRBV23-1 belongs to the ORF category, with a function that is uncertain. The sample taken for sequencing was PBMCs. The CDR3 protein is CASSGRGQPYEQYF. The CDR3 region has the DNA TGCGCCAGCAGTGGCCGCGGGCAGCCCTACGAGCAGTACTTC.